A selection of T cell receptor beta chains follows, all from one sample in a study of OX40 agonist ivuxolimab in advanced cancers. Some clones are missing from TCRdb's copy, which holds only in-frame ones; the method was immunoSEQ multiplex PCR. The profile shows around 34,000 clones, around 81% of them singletons. The material sequenced was CD4+ or CD8+ T cells sorted from blood, taken in a trial of the OX40 agonist ivuxolimab. Every receptor here comes from an adult with an advanced solid tumor such as melanoma, head and neck, liver or kidney cancer. Each CDR3 is given with its conserved first and last residue. The D gene is left open where the match is weak. Clone sizes are given selectively: once, few, many, or a class where the clone is expanded.

abundance	d_gene	v_gene	j_gene	CDR3nt	CDR3aa
.	.	TRBV19	TRBJ2-7	TGTGCCAGTAGTCCCCAGGAGTCGGGATACGAGCAGTACTTC	CASSPQESGYEQYF
.	TRBD2	TRBV4-1	TRBJ2-7	TGCGCCAGCAGCACCCCCCCGGGACTAGCGGGAGGGACCCCCTACGAGCAGTACTTC	CASSTPPGLAGGTPYEQYF
.	TRBD2	TRBV6-6	TRBJ2-7	TGTGCCAGCAGTTACAGCGGGAGCTCGGTCGAGCAGTACTTC	CASSYSGSSVEQYF
.	.	TRBV29-1	TRBJ1-5	TGCAGCGTCCGGACGGGCAATCAGCCCCAGCATTTT	CSVRTGNQPQHF
.	.	TRBV4-3	TRBJ2-5	TGCGCCAGCAGCCAAGATCTAGCTACAGGAATAGAGACCCAGTACTTC	CASSQDLATGIETQYF
.	.	TRBV2	TRBJ2-1	TGTGCCAGCCTCCTTAGTGAGCAGTTCTTC	CASLLSEQFF
.	.	TRBV6-1	TRBJ2-7	TGTGCCAGCCAGTTACGGGAAGCCGAGCAGTACTTC	CASQLREAEQYF
.	.	TRBV18	TRBJ2-5	TGTGCCAGCTCATCTCCCGGCCGAGAGACCCAGTACTTC	CASSSPGRETQYF
.	TRBD2	TRBV12-5	TRBJ2-1	TGTGCTAGTGGTTCGGGACTAGCGGCATACAATGAGCAGTTCTTC	CASGSGLAAYNEQFF
.	.	TRBV7-9	TRBJ2-1	TGTGCCAGCAGCTCCAGGGGTCGTTTCAATGAGCAGTTCTTC	CASSSRGRFNEQFF
.	TRBD1	TRBV10-3	TRBJ1-1	TGTGCCATCAGGGGACAGGGGGACACTGAAGCTTTCTTT	CAIRGQGDTEAFF
.	.	TRBV18	TRBJ2-3	TGTGCCAGCTCTTTGGACAGCACAGATACGCAGTATTTT	CASSLDSTDTQYF
.	.	TRBV5-4	TRBJ1-5	TGTGCCAGCAGCTTGGGGCCGTTGGATCAGCCCCAGCATTTT	CASSLGPLDQPQHF
.	.	TRBV2	TRBJ2-7	TGTGCCAGCAGTGAAGCGAGGGCAGGGGAGCAGTACTTC	CASSEARAGEQYF
once	.	TRBV5-4	TRBJ2-4	TGTGCCAGCAGCGATGGGGTATTAGGAGGACTAGCCAAAAACATTCAGTACTTC	CASSDGVLGGLAKNIQYF
.	TRBD2	TRBV7-6	TRBJ2-1	TGTGCCAGCAGCCCCCAAGGGACTAGCGGGGGTTACAATGAGCAGTTCTTC	CASSPQGTSGGYNEQFF
.	.	TRBV7-2	TRBJ2-1	TGTGCCAGCAGCTTAGGTCAGAATACGGGCAATGAGCAGTTCTTC	CASSLGQNTGNEQFF
.	.	TRBV15	TRBJ2-5	TGTGCCACCAGCAGACCCGTGGGGTACCAAGAGACCCAGTACTTC	CATSRPVGYQETQYF
.	.	TRBV15	TRBJ1-1	TGTGCCACCAGCAGAGTACGAAGCCTGAACACTGAAGCTTTCTTT	CATSRVRSLNTEAFF
.	.	TRBV5-1	TRBJ1-1	TGCGCCAGCAGCCCCTTGTCTCTGGGGAACACTGAAGCTTTCTTT	CASSPLSLGNTEAFF
.	.	TRBV18	TRBJ1-2	TGTGCCAGCTCATCAGGCAGCGGGAACTATGGCTACACCTTC	CASSSGSGNYGYTF
.	.	TRBV5-4	TRBJ2-2	TGTGCCAGCAGCTTGTCCGGGGACAACACCGGGGAGCTGTTTTTT	CASSLSGDNTGELFF
.	TRBD1	TRBV5-1	TRBJ1-1	TGCGCCAGCAGCTTCTCGTCCAACAGGGGTGAGGGTGAAGCTTTCTTT	CASSFSSNRGEGEAFF
.	.	TRBV6-5	TRBJ2-3	TGTGCCAGCAGCTACAGCGGCCGCACAGATACGCAGTATTTT	CASSYSGRTDTQYF
.	.	TRBV19	TRBJ1-2	TGTGCCAGTAGTATAGATCGGATCGTAGCCACCTTC	CASSIDRIVATF
.	.	TRBV2	TRBJ1-2	TGTGCCAGCAGTGTCGGGGGCAACTATGGCTACACCTTC	CASSVGGNYGYTF
.	TRBD2	TRBV27	TRBJ2-3	TGTGCCAGCAGTTTCCTCAGCGGGGCCGCGGATACGCAGTATTTT	CASSFLSGAADTQYF
medium-sized	.	TRBV11-2	TRBJ1-6	TGTGCCAGCAGCCGTGCGGGGAACTCACCCCTCCACTTT	CASSRAGNSPLHF
.	TRBD1	TRBV23-1	TRBJ1-1	TGCGCCAGCAGTAACAAGGCCAGGGTACAGGGGGGCACTGAAGCTTTCTTT	CASSNKARVQGGTEAFF
.	.	TRBV7-9	TRBJ2-3	TGTGCCAGCAGCTTAGACACAGATACGCAGTATTTT	CASSLDTDTQYF
.	TRBD1	TRBV4-1	TRBJ1-4	TGCGCCAGCAGCCCTCTTTTCGGGACAGGGGACAGTGAAAAACTGTTTTTT	CASSPLFGTGDSEKLFF
.	.	TRBV2	TRBJ1-5	TGTGCCAGCAGTGAAGGGAGGGGCAGGGCGAGGGGTAGCAATCAGCCCCAGCATTTT	CASSEGRGRARGSNQPQHF
.	.	TRBV2	TRBJ2-7	TGTGCCAGCGCATCCGGGGCCTACGAGCAGTACTTC	CASASGAYEQYF
.	.	TRBV6-1	TRBJ2-7	TGTGCCAGCAGTGAAGCGGGGACGGCCTACGAGCAGTACTTC	CASSEAGTAYEQYF
.	TRBD1	TRBV5-1	TRBJ2-5	TGCGCCAGCAGCGGGGGACAGGGCGGAGAGACCCAGTACTTC	CASSGGQGGETQYF